These 18 T cell receptor beta chains originate from one sample sequenced in a study of CD8 T cells in Susac syndrome. Random hexamers served to reverse transcribe roughly 0.45 to 1 ug RNA. A single record per CDR3 protein comes from TCRdb applying MiXCR to the immunoSEQ multiplex PCR reads. The sample has some 160,000 distinct CDR3 sequences, roughly nine tenths seen once. Sequenced sample: CD4+ T cells from PBMCs. These receptors came from a human donor in good health.

The chain joins TRBV2 to TRBJ1-1; D not resolved. The CDR3 is 11 residues long. Germline CDR1 SNHLY, CDR2 FYNNEI. The V gene lost 7 bases and the J gene lost 7 bases, with 10 bases spanning the gap. The CDR3 spells CASTIHNEAFF. CDR3 nucleotide sequence: TGTGCCAGCACCATCCACAATGAAGCTTTCTTT.

This chain connects TRBV5-6 to TRBJ2-1; 7 bases map to TRBD2. The junction had 3 bases not matched to a gene; V was cut back by 0 bases and J by 3 bases. The CDR3 totals 15 residues. Germline V CDR1 and CDR2: SGHDT, YYEEEE. The CDR3 sequence is CASSLATGGYNEQFF. CDR3 bases: TGTGCCAGCAGCTTGGCGACGGGGGGCTACAATGAGCAGTTCTTC.

The chain couples TRBV28 to TRBJ2-7; TRBD1 aligns across 7 bases. With V trimmed by 1 base and J by 6 bases, 6 bases remained unmatched. Germline lookup yields CDR1 MDHEN and CDR2 SYDVKM. The CDR3 loop spans 14 amino acids. The CDR3 is CASSLYQGESEQYF. In nucleotides, the CDR3 is TGTGCCAGCAGTTTATACCAGGGGGAGTCCGAGCAGTACTTC.

The V gene is TRBV29-1, the J gene TRBJ2-1; maybe TRBD2 (7 bases). CDR3 length equals 15 residues. Germline-derived CDR1 and CDR2 are SQVTM and ANQGSEA. The ends were cut back, 8 bases at V and 8 bases at J, with 25 bases in the middle. In DNA, the CDR3 is TGCAGCTCAAGCGGCGTGGGGGGGCTTACGTATGAGCAGTTCTTC. This encodes CSSSGVGGLTYEQFF.

V gene TRBV7-2 combines with J gene TRBJ1-5; D gene uncertain. Germline loops: CDR1 SGHTA, CDR2 FQGNSA. Trimming took off 6 bases at V and 0 bases at J, with 12 bases between the two ends. The CDR3 length is 15 residues. DNA of the CDR3: TGTGCCAGCAGACTCGAAGTTACTAGCAATCAGCCCCAGCATTTT. This gives the protein CASRLEVTSNQPQHF.

The chain links TRBV6-6 to TRBJ2-7, with D hard to call. This CDR3 comprises 13 residues. Germline loops: CDR1 MNHNY, CDR2 SVGAGI (reference sequence). Trimming pared 7 bases from V and 0 bases from J, leaving 10 bases between. CDR3 protein: CASTTKSSYEQYF. CDR3 in DNA: TGTGCCAGCACCACAAAGAGCTCCTACGAGCAGTACTTC.

The J gene is TRBJ2-3, the V gene TRBV4-1, with 10 bases identical to TRBD2. Germline CDR1 MGHRA, CDR2 YSYEKL. V lost 2 bases, J lost 1 base, and 6 bases stayed unmatched. The CDR3 is 17 amino acids. CDR3 in amino acids: CASSQSLAGAGTDTQYF. CDR3 DNA: TGCGCCAGCAGCCAATCTCTAGCGGGAGCGGGCACAGATACGCAGTATTTT.

The chain couples TRBV29-1 to TRBJ2-7, with TRBD2 as a possible D gene (6 bases). This CDR3 contains 16 residues. Germline-derived CDR1 and CDR2 are SQVTM and ANQGSEA. Trimming left V 3 bases short and J 0 bases short, with 18 bases between. CDR3: CSVDNPSGWSSYEQYF. The CDR3 nucleotides read TGCAGCGTTGACAACCCCAGCGGGTGGAGCTCCTACGAGCAGTACTTC.

CDR3 nucleotide sequence: TGTGCCAGCAGCTTAGACACCAACCAAGAGACCCAGTACTTC. This encodes CASSLDTNQETQYF. The genes are TRBV7-9 and TRBJ2-5; D remains unclear. CDR3 length equals 14 residues. Between the trimmed V and J ends, which lost 1 base and 0 bases, there was a span of 6 bases. CDR1 and CDR2 from the germline V gene are SEHNR and FQNEAQ (reference sequence).

V is TRBV18 and J is TRBJ1-1; the D gene is possibly TRBD1 (6 bases). The V gene lost 0 bases and the J gene lost 4 bases, with 12 bases spanning the gap. Germline values: CDR1 KGHSH, CDR2 LQKENI. CDR3 length: 15 amino acids. CDR3 DNA: TGTGCCAGCTCACCACCCCAGGGAGGGGGCACTGAAGCTTTCTTT. Its translation: CASSPPQGGGTEAFF.

The chain uses TRBV19 and TRBJ1-1; D perhaps matches TRBD1 (5 bases). Germline assignment: CDR1 LNHDA and CDR2 SQIVND (reference sequence). The CDR3 runs to 16 residues. Trimming left V 9 bases short and J 1 base short, with 21 bases between. For the CDR3, the DNA is TGTGCCAGCTTGACGCGGGGCTCAGTGGGGAACACTGAAGCTTTCTTT. This encodes CASLTRGSVGNTEAFF.

The chain is built from TRBV29-1 and TRBJ1-3; no definite D call. There are 14 residues in the CDR3. From germline, CDR1 is SQVTM and CDR2 ANQGSEA. Between the trimmed V and J ends, which lost 5 bases and 2 bases, there was a span of 13 bases. The CDR3 DNA sequence: TGCAGCGTTATTAAAGGGCTGGCTGGAAACACCATATATTTT. Its translation: CSVIKGLAGNTIYF.

This chain uses TRBV19 with TRBJ2-2; possibly TRBD2 for D (8 bases). Germline CDR1 LNHDA, CDR2 SQIVND (reference sequence). This CDR3 has 15 amino acids. Trimming pared 7 bases from V and 4 bases from J, leaving 16 bases between. DNA for the CDR3: TGTGCCAGTAAGGGGGCGGGGGGCCTCACCGGGGAGCTGTTTTTT. Protein product: CASKGAGGLTGELFF.

V usage is TRBV5-1 and J usage is TRBJ1-5; 7 bases agree with TRBD1. Germline V gene data show CDR1 as SGHRS and CDR2 as YFSETQ. This CDR3 is 14 amino acids long. Trimming cost V 1 base and J 6 bases; bases outside gene matches: 4. DNA of the CDR3: TGCGCCAGCAGCTTGTGGGCAGGGGGTCAGCCCCAGCATTTT. It yields the protein CASSLWAGGQPQHF.

This clonotype has only one observation. The V call is TRBV5-1, the J call TRBJ2-3; D possibly corresponds to TRBD2 (6 bases). In germline, CDR1 is SGHRS, CDR2 YFSETQ. The CDR3 contains 15 residues. Deletions cut 4 bases from V and 0 bases from J, with 12 bases between. The chain's CDR3 is CASSLAGMSTDTQYF. The CDR3, as DNA: TGCGCCAGCAGCCTTGCGGGGATGAGCACAGATACGCAGTATTTT. The variable domain in full, with the rest retrieved from reference TRBV5-1 and TRBJ2-3, is KAGVTQTPRYLIKTRGQQVTLSCSPISGHRSVSWYQQTPGQGLQFLFEYFSETQRNKGNFPGRFSGRQFSNSRSEMNVSTLELGDSALYLCASSLAGMSTDTQYFGPGTRLTVL.

This clonotype appeared once. The gene calls are TRBV9 and TRBJ2-7; 8 nucleotides line up with TRBD1. The CDR3 is 11 amino acids. Germline lookup yields CDR1 SGDLS and CDR2 YYNGEE. After removal of 7 bases from V and 6 bases from J, the junction contained 3 bases not matched to a gene. The chain's CDR3 is CASDRGGEQYF. CDR3 coding DNA: TGTGCCAGCGACAGGGGCGGCGAGCAGTACTTC. Looking up the rest from reference TRBV9 and TRBJ2-7 gives the full variable domain: DSGVTQTPKHLITATGQRVTLRCSPRSGDLSVYWYQQSLDQGLQFLIQYYNGEERAKGNILERFSAQQFPDLHSELNLSSLELGDSALYFCASDRGGEQYFGPGTRLTVT.

This chain uses TRBV6-1 with TRBJ2-2; unclear D gene. Per the germline V gene, CDR1 is MNHNS and CDR2 is SASEGT. V lost 5 bases and J lost 5, with 6 bases in between. This CDR3 comprises 12 residues. In DNA, the CDR3 is TGTGCCAGCAGTCTACAGACCGGGGAGCTGTTTTTT. Translated, it gives CASSLQTGELFF.

In this sample, this clonotype turned up once. The gene calls are TRBV5-1 and TRBJ2-5; TRBD1 aligns across 8 bases. The CDR3 is 14 amino acids. Trimming at V came to 3 bases and at J to 3 bases, leaving 4 bases not matched to a gene. Germline CDR1 and CDR2: SGHRS and YFSETQ. The DNA of the CDR3 is TGCGCCAGCAGCTCCTTGACAGGGGAAGAGACCCAGTACTTC. Translated: CASSSLTGEETQYF. Supplemented by reference TRBV5-1 and TRBJ2-5, the full variable domain reads KAGVTQTPRYLIKTRGQQVTLSCSPISGHRSVSWYQQTPGQGLQFLFEYFSETQRNKGNFPGRFSGRQFSNSRSEMNVSTLELGDSALYLCASSSLTGEETQYFGPGTRLLVL.